The rows below give T cell receptor beta chains drawn from one sample of a study of blood T cell repertoires in COVID-19. Measured with immunoSEQ multiplex PCR; TCRdb has only the in-frame clones, and not every one. This sample carries 50,000 to 70,000 clones, 90% of them seen once, and the ten largest clones take 9% to 9.5%. Material for sequencing was peripheral blood. These receptors were collected from a woman of 80 years or more with active COVID-19. Both conserved end residues are part of each CDR3. A D gene is named only where the DNA matches it firmly. Size tells how often a clone was seen (once, few, many) or the class of an expanded clone, and some rows leave it out.

abundance	j_gene	d_gene	v_gene	CDR3nt	CDR3aa
NA	TRBJ2-3	TRBD2	TRBV7-9	TGTGCCAGCAGCTTGCCGGGAAGACTAGCGGGGCTCACAGATACGCAGTATTTT	CASSLPGRLAGLTDTQYF
NA	TRBJ2-5	NA	TRBV5-1	TGCGCCAGCAGCCCGGCTAGAGAGACCCAGTACTTC	CASSPARETQYF
NA	TRBJ1-4	NA	TRBV6-5	NA	CASSTSGGADEKLFF
NA	TRBJ2-7	TRBD2	TRBV7-2	TGTGCCAGCAGCTTAGCGGCGGGAGGGCCCCACGAGCAGTACTTC	CASSLAAGGPHEQYF
NA	TRBJ1-1	NA	TRBV6-6	TGTGCCAGCAGTTTCGGACAGGAAGCTTTCTTT	CASSFGQEAFF
NA	TRBJ1-2	NA	TRBV7-9	TGTGCCAGCAGCTTAGCCTTGGACAGCAACTATGGCTACACCTTC	CASSLALDSNYGYTF
few	TRBJ1-2	NA	TRBV4-1	TGCGCCAGCAGCCAAGAAGGCGGACGGGGGTATGGCTACACCTTC	CASSQEGGRGYGYTF
NA	TRBJ1-1	NA	TRBV3-1/TRBV3-2	TGTGCCAGCAGCGCTCACAGGAGGAACACTGAAGCTTTCTTT	CASSAHRRNTEAFF
NA	TRBJ2-5	NA	TRBV2	TGTGCCAGCAGTGGGACAGCAGACCAAGAGACCCAGTACTTC	CASSGTADQETQYF
once	TRBJ2-3	TRBD1	TRBV11-3	TGTGCCAGCAGCATAGGACAGGGGAGGGATACGCAGTATTTT	CASSIGQGRDTQYF
once	TRBJ1-6	TRBD1	TRBV3-1/TRBV3-2	TGTGCCAGCAGCCAAACAGGGGAGAGAACCCTCCACTTT	CASSQTGERTLHF
few	TRBJ1-3	NA	TRBV27	TGTGCCAGCAGTCCCGCCAGGTTCTCTGGAAACACCATATATTTT	CASSPARFSGNTIYF
NA	TRBJ2-3	TRBD2	TRBV7-8	TGTGCCAGCAGCAAACTAGCGGGAGGGTTCCCAGATACGCAGTATTTT	CASSKLAGGFPDTQYF
NA	TRBJ1-2	NA	TRBV7-8	TGTGCCAGCAGCTTAAGTCCCCGGCTCAGGTTCTATGGCTACACCTTC	CASSLSPRLRFYGYTF
NA	TRBJ2-2	NA	TRBV19	TGTGCCAGTAGTAGGACAGACACCGGGGAGCTGTTTTTT	CASSRTDTGELFF
NA	TRBJ2-5	NA	TRBV7-9	TGTGCCAGCAGCTTAGGACAGACACTAGAGACCCAGTACTTC	CASSLGQTLETQYF
NA	TRBJ1-1	NA	TRBV29-1	TGCAGCGTTAAACTGATGGTCGGGACTGAAGCTTTCTTT	CSVKLMVGTEAFF
NA	TRBJ1-4	TRBD1	TRBV5-1	TGCGCCAGCACCACCGGGACAGGGGGCGCCAAGGAAAAACTGTTTTTT	CASTTGTGGAKEKLFF
NA	TRBJ2-3	TRBD2	TRBV28	TGTGCCAGCAGTACCACCCTAGCGGGAGGCACAGATACGCAGTATTTT	CASSTTLAGGTDTQYF
NA	TRBJ2-2	NA	TRBV10-2	TGCGCCAGCAGAGAAGACAGGATCGGGGAGCTGTTTTTT	CASREDRIGELFF
NA	TRBJ2-7	NA	TRBV27	TGTGCCAGCAGTGGATCACTACGTCCCTACGAGCAGTACTTC	CASSGSLRPYEQYF
NA	TRBJ1-4	NA	TRBV27	TGTGCCAGCCGGGACAACCTGAATGAAAAACTGTTTTTT	CASRDNLNEKLFF
NA	TRBJ2-1	TRBD2	TRBV10-3	TGTGCCATCAGTGGGACTAGCGACTCCTACAATGAGCAGTTCTTC	CAISGTSDSYNEQFF
NA	TRBJ2-2	NA	TRBV7-9	TGTGCCAGCAGCTTAGATTCGCGGGGGGAGCTGTTTTTT	CASSLDSRGELFF
NA	TRBJ2-2	TRBD2	TRBV12-3/TRBV12-4	TGTGCCAGCAGTCCTAGCGGGTCCGGGGAGCTGTTTTTT	CASSPSGSGELFF
NA	TRBJ2-3	TRBD2	TRBV6-6	TGTGCCAGCAAAACGGGAGGGCCAGATACGCAGTATTTT	CASKTGGPDTQYF
NA	TRBJ2-6	TRBD1	TRBV5-1	TGCGCCAGCAGCTTGTTCGGGACAGGGGTATCTGGGGCCAACGTCCTGACTTTC	CASSLFGTGVSGANVLTF
once	TRBJ2-3	NA	TRBV19	TGTGCCAGTAGTATGGGCGGGAGCACAGATACGCAGTATTTT	CASSMGGSTDTQYF
NA	TRBJ2-5	TRBD1	TRBV18	TGTGCCAGCTCACGGACAGGGGAGGAGACCCAGTACTTC	CASSRTGEETQYF
NA	TRBJ1-4	NA	TRBV23-1	TGCGCCAGCACCCCCAGTACAGGGTACGGTGAAAAACTGTTTTTT	CASTPSTGYGEKLFF
once	TRBJ1-6	NA	TRBV3-1/TRBV3-2	TGTGCCAGCAGCCAAGCCAACAGGGACTCACCCCTCCACTTT	CASSQANRDSPLHF
once	TRBJ2-4	TRBD1	TRBV6-5	TGTGCCAGCTTAGAGGGGACAGACGTCGACATTCAGTACTTC	CASLEGTDVDIQYF
once	TRBJ2-3	NA	TRBV11-3	TGTGCCAGCAGCCCCGGACAGGGCCGAGCGGGACGGGGAGATACGCAGTATTTT	CASSPGQGRAGRGDTQYF
NA	TRBJ1-5	TRBD1	TRBV6-5	TGTGCCAGCAGTAGGACAGGTGGTCAGCCCCAGCATTTT	CASSRTGGQPQHF
NA	TRBJ1-6	TRBD1	TRBV14	TGTGCCAGCAGCCTATTGACAGGGGGGAATTCACCCCTCCACTTT	CASSLLTGGNSPLHF
NA	TRBJ2-7	TRBD2	TRBV6-5	TGTGCCAGCAGTTATTTCAGCGGGAGCCTTACGTTC	CASSYFSGSLTF
few	TRBJ1-1	NA	TRBV12-3/TRBV12-4	TGTGCCAGCAGTTTGGCGGGGAACACTGAAGCTTTCTTT	CASSLAGNTEAFF
NA	TRBJ2-1	NA	TRBV28	TGTGCCAGCAGACCCACATCGAACCATAACAATGAGCAGTTCTTC	CASRPTSNHNNEQFF
NA	TRBJ1-2	TRBD1	TRBV5-1	TGCGCCAGCAGCCTGGGACAGGGTGATGGCTACACCTTC	CASSLGQGDGYTF
NA	TRBJ2-2	NA	TRBV9	TGTGCCAGCAGCGTAGTCGGGGGGCTAAACACCGGGGAGCTGTTTTTT	CASSVVGGLNTGELFF
NA	TRBJ2-5	NA	TRBV5-1	TGCGCCAGCAGCTTGATCCAACAGGGAGGGGAGACCCAGTACTTC	CASSLIQQGGETQYF
once	TRBJ2-2	NA	TRBV5-1	TGCGCCAGCAGCCTGGGGGCCGCAGGGCTAGCGGTCACGAACACCGGGGAGCTGTTTTTT	CASSLGAAGLAVTNTGELFF
NA	TRBJ1-3	TRBD1	TRBV2	TGTGCCAGCAGTGCTGACAGGGGGCGGGAAAACACCATATATTTT	CASSADRGRENTIYF
NA	TRBJ2-7	NA	TRBV18	TGTGCCAGCTCACCAGCGGCAGGGGACGAGCAGTACTTC	CASSPAAGDEQYF
NA	TRBJ2-1	NA	TRBV5-8	TGTGCCAGCAGCCAGGCGGGCGGGCGGTACAATGAGCAGTTCTTC	CASSQAGGRYNEQFF
NA	TRBJ2-3	NA	TRBV6-5	TGTGCCAGCAGCTCGGGGTATACGCAGTATTTT	CASSSGYTQYF
NA	TRBJ2-2	NA	TRBV11-2	TGTGCCAGCAGCTTATCCGGAGCGGGCACCGGGGAGCTGTTTTTT	CASSLSGAGTGELFF
NA	TRBJ2-3	NA	TRBV5-5	TGTGCCAGCAGCTTGTCCCCAGCAGAGACTAGCACAGATACGCAGTATTTT	CASSLSPAETSTDTQYF
NA	TRBJ2-3	TRBD2	TRBV28	TGTGCCAGCGGGAGGGCTAGTGTCATGGATACGCAGTATTTT	CASGRASVMDTQYF
NA	TRBJ2-3	NA	TRBV29-1	TGCAGCGTTGAGTCTAGCCTCGCGGGTAATACGCAGTATTTT	CSVESSLAGNTQYF
once	TRBJ1-4	NA	TRBV6-5	TGTGCCAGTCAGGGTTCTGGTGAAAAACTGTTTTTT	CASQGSGEKLFF
NA	TRBJ1-1	NA	TRBV5-4	TGTGCCAGCAGCCCGGGGGGAAGGGGTGTGGGCACTGAAGCTTTCTTT	CASSPGGRGVGTEAFF
NA	TRBJ2-2	TRBD1	TRBV19	TGTGCCAGTAGGACCGGACAGGGGAACACCGGGGAGCTGTTTTTT	CASRTGQGNTGELFF